This paragraph reports one T cell receptor (beta chain). The antigen is not known. Unmatched junction bases numbered 13, after V lost 4 bases and J lost 8 bases. This CDR3 is 17 amino acids long. The germline gives CDR1 SGHRS, CDR2 YFSETQ. The record originates from a study of T cell repertoires in cytomegalovirus infection. Study at large: Indicated by public TCR beta signatures were CMV infection and matching HLA type.

TCRdb processed the reads anew with MiXCR; each CDR3 protein has one entry. The sample carries some 700,000 distinct CDR3 sequences, under 40% recorded once. Study findings and constraints: People with CMV and the relevant HLA were identified by cumulative public TCR beta family frequency. The ex vivo response was dominated by HLA-C-restricted CMV-specific TCR beta clonotypes.

The chain employs TRBV5-1 and TRBJ2-1; 12 nucleotides line up with TRBD2. The sequenced sample consisted of PBMCs. The sequence was obtained from a human donor in good health (CMV status not recorded). Some clones in this sample may be carry-over from other donors' samples. In DNA form, the CDR3 reads TGCGCCAGCAGCCTAACGACTAGCGGGAGCTTTAGGGATGAGCAGTTCTTC. Translated: CASSLTTSGSFRDEQFF.